The clone carrying this TCR beta chain has ten or more counts. The entry originates in a study of CD8 T cells in ankylosing spondylitis. TCRdb re-analysed the 5' RACE reads in MiXCR, keeping a single row per CDR3 protein. The table shows roughly 150,000 distinct CDR3 sequences, with approximately 7.4% occurring only once. V was trimmed by 5 bases and J by 8 bases, leaving 16 bases between them. Germline loops: CDR1 SGHTA, CDR2 FQGNSA. This CDR3 is 14 amino acids long. The TCR originated in a female donor with ankylosing spondylitis or in good health (not recorded which). The sample comprised blood, either unsorted or a sorted T cell fraction (not recorded which). The J gene is TRBJ2-1, the V gene TRBV7-2, with D perhaps matching TRBD1 (6 bases). The CDR3 here is CASSNQQGNYEQFF. DNA of the CDR3: TGTGCCAGCAGCAACCAACAGGGTAATTATGAGCAGTTCTTC.